This T cell receptor beta chain originates from a study of identical twins' blood T cells. Via MiXCR, TCRdb re-called the 5' RACE reads, giving one row per CDR3 protein. The repertoire holds a few hundred thousand distinct CDR3 sequences, roughly 30% seen once, with around 5.6% in the top ten. This clonotype showed up just a few times. The CDR3 is made up of 14 amino acids. Between the trimmed V and J ends, which lost 1 base and 0 bases, there was a span of 9 bases. Germline-derived CDR1 and CDR2 are SQVTM and ANQGSEA. The V call is TRBV29-1, the J call TRBJ1-2, with no clear D. This TCR came from a woman aged 18-49 years in good health. Sequenced: PBMCs. In nucleotides, the CDR3 is TGCAGCGTTGAAGGCGGGCTAGCTAACTATGGCTACACCTTC. Translated, it gives CSVEGGLANYGYTF.